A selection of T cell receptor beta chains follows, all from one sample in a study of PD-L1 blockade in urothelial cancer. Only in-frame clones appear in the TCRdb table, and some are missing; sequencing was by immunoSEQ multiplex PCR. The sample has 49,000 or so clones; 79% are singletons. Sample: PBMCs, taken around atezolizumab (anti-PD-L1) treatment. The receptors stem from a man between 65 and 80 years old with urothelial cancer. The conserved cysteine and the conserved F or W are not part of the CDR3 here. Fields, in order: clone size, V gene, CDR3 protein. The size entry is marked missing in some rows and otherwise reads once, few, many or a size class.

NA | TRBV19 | ASSLEDTNIQY
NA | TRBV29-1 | SVEGQGGYT
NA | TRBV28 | ASSPHRAGGLGGTEAF
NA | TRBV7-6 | ASSSGSGRWTDTQY
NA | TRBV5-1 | ASSQDSSNYGYT
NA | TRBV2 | ASSARAGVTDTQY
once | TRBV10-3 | AISYNSAGVMNEQY
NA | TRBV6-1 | ASSEVGRDYEQY
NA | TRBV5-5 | ASSLSGSTDTQY
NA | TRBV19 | ASSMGQGIGYT
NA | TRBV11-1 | ASSLARDIYNEQF
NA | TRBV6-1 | ASSEALLAGGIWDTQY
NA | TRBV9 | ASSPTSGGGYT
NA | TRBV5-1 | ASSRMGRETQY
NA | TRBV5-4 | ASSPPGQGNTEAF
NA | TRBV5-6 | ASSCPGQANTFSNQPQH
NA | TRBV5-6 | ASSKPGLAVSYEQY
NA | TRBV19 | ASGPSTYEQY
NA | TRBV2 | ASKAGGVSGELF
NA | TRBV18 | ASSPPPRDTQY
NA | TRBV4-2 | ASSVGQGENYGYT
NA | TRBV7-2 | ASSLGQPGEPQH
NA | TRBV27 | ATSWGQGRYNEQF
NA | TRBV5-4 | ASSTGTGVVREQF
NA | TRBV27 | ASTTQGSRYGYT
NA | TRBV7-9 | ASSRSGLREETQY
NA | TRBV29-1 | SVAREPDTQY
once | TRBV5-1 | ASSWGGQIYGYT
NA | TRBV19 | ASSIPGSSYEQY
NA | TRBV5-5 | ASSVTGTDTQY
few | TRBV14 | ASSQWGAGQETQY
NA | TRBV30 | AWSYGTGGSEQY
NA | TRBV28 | ASSNPPSGSPQY
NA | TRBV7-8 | ASSLMDNLEAF
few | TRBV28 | ASSQPGLGLETQY
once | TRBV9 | ASSVSARVYNEQF
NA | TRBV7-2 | ASSLLTSSGEQF
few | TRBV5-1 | ASSQTTARGGELF
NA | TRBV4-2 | ASSIDYNGREKLF
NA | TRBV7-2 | ASSLAGGEQY
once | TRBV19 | ASRGTGVYGYT
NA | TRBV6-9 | ASSSRSGAGNTEAF
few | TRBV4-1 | ASSQGAGTVTYEQY
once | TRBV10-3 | AISEAGGGQPQH
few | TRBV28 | ASRPGTGLNEKLF
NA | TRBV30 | AWSVGQAIRETQY
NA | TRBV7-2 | ASSLATGANVLT
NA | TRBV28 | ASRAGDYGYT
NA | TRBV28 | ASRLGSGLVLSTDTQY
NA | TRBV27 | ASSRTSSNADTQY
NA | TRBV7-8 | ASSLVAASYEQY
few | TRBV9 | ASSDPGDTEAF
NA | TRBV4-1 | ASSQDKSGVELNTEAF
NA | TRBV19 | ASSSGTGNSNQPQH
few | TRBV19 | ASSPRDRGYEQY
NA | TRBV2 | ASSERGTGWQPQH
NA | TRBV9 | ASSPGVWEQY
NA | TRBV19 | ASSKREVFEQY
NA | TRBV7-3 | ASSLGQGGEQY
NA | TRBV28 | ASSVGQQYQPQH